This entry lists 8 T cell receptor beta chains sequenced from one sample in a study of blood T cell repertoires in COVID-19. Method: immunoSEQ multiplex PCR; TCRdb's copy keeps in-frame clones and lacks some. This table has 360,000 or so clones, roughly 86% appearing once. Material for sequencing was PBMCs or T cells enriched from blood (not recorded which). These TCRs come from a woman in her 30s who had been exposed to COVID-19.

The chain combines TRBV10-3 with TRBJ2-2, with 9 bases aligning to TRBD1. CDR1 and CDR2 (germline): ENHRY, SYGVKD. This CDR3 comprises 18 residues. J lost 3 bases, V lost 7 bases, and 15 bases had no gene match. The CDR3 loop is CAITEGTGKRGHTGELFF. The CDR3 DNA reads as TGTGCCATCACCGAGGGGACAGGGAAGAGGGGGCACACCGGGGAGCTGTTTTTT.

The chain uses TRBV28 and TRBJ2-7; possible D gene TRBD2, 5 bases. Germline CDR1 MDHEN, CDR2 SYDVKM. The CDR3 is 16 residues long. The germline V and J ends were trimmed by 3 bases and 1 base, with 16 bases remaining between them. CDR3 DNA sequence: TGTGCCAGCAGTTTTTTCCGGACTCTTCCTTCCTACGAGCAGTACTTC. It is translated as CASSFFRTLPSYEQYF. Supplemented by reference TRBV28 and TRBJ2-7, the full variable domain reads DVKVTQSSRYLVKRTGEKVFLECVQDMDHENMFWYRQDPGLGLRLIYFSYDVKMKEKGDIPEGYSVSREKKERFSLILESASTNQTSMYLCASSFFRTLPSYEQYFGPGTRLTVT.

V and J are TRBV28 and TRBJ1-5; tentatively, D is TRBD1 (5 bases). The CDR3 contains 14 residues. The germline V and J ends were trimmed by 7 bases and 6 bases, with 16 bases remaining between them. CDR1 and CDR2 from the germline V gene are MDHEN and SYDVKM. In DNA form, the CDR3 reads TGTGCCAGCACCCCTCGGGCGGGGCGTCAGCCCCAGCATTTT. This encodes CASTPRAGRQPQHF.

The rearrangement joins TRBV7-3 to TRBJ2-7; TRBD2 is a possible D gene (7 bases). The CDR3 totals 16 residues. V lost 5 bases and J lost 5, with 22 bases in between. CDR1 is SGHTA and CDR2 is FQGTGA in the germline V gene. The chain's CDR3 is CASSTSGGGRPNEQYF. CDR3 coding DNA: TGTGCCAGCAGCACTTCGGGGGGCGGGAGACCCAACGAGCAGTACTTC. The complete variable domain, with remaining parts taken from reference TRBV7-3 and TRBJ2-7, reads GAGVSQTPSNKVTEKGKYVELRCDPISGHTALYWYRQSLGQGPEFLIYFQGTGAADDSGLPNDRFFAVRPEGSVSTLKIQRTERGDSAVYLCASSTSGGGRPNEQYFGPGTRLTVT.

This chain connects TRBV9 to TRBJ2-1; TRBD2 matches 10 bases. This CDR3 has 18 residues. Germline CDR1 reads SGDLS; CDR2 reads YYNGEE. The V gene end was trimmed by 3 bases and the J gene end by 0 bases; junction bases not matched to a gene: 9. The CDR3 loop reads CASSGFPSGRSSYNEQFF. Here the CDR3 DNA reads TGTGCCAGCAGCGGATTCCCTAGCGGGAGAAGCTCCTACAATGAGCAGTTCTTC.

CDR3 DNA: TGTGCCAGCAGCCCGACCCGGGACACGTTATTGACCGAGCAGTACTTC. Amino acid sequence: CASSPTRDTLLTEQYF. This chain joins TRBV5-4 and TRBJ2-7, with TRBD1 as a possible D gene (6 bases). V lost 4 bases to trimming and J lost 6 bases, with 23 bases between them. The CDR3 covers 16 residues. Germline CDR1 is SGHNT and CDR2 is YYREEE (reference sequence). Filled out from reference TRBV5-4 and TRBJ2-7, the complete variable domain reads ETGVTQSPTHLIKTRGQQVTLRCSSQSGHNTVSWYQQALGQGPQFIFQYYREEENGRGNFPPRFSGLQFPNYSSELNVNALELDDSALYLCASSPTRDTLLTEQYFGPGTRLTVT.

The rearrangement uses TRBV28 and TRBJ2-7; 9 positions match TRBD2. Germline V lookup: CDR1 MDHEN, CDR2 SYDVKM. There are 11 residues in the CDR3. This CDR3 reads CAAREGYEQYF. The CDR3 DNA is TGTGCAGCGCGGGAGGGGTACGAGCAGTACTTC.

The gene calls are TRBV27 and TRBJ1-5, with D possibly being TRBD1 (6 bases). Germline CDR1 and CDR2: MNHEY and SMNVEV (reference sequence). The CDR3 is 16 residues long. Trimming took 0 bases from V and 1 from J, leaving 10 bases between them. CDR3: CASSLSRGGSNQPQHF. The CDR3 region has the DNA TGTGCCAGCAGTTTATCGAGGGGGGGAAGCAATCAGCCCCAGCATTTT.